This T cell receptor (beta chain) was identified in a study of blood T cell repertoires in COVID-19. Study at large: Sources were T cells, B-cell-depleted T cells, or PBMCs; the material itself was cDNA or gDNA.

The method was immunoSEQ multiplex PCR; TCRdb's version includes in-frame clones alone and lacks a portion of them. The sample lists roughly 200,000 clones, less than 90% occurring once. Allocation to cohorts depended on clinical history reported by the participants. It was within 2 weeks before study entry that exposed participants met a COVID-19 case. The CDR3 sequence is 13 residues long. The V end was cut by 9 bases, the J end by 1 base, with 12 bases between. Germline CDR1 KGHDR, CDR2 SFDVKD. The J gene is TRBJ2-7, the V gene TRBV24-1; D not resolved. This TCR derives from a woman in her twenties or thirties who had been exposed to COVID-19. Sequenced: PBMCs or T cells enriched from blood (not recorded which). The CDR3 reads CATQPDTSYEQYF. The CDR3 nucleotides are TGTGCCACCCAACCTGACACTTCCTACGAGCAGTACTTC.